The 26 T cell receptor beta chains presented below share a single source sample, sequenced in a study of beta chain features in type 1 diabetes. Expressed TCRB transcripts were sequenced, since all the RNA that had been isolated was reverse transcribed. Only in-frame clones appear in the TCRdb table, and some are missing; sequencing was by immunoSEQ multiplex PCR. The table has hundreds of thousands of clones, 8% seen once. Material for sequencing was central memory CD4+ T cells from blood. Receptor source: a woman aged 18-35 years in good health.

The chain has TRBV2 and TRBJ2-3; TRBD1 matches at 7 bases. This CDR3 region has 14 residues. After removal of 4 bases from V and 1 base from J, the junction contained 2 bases not matched to a gene. Per germline, CDR1 SNHLY and CDR2 FYNNEI. CDR3 protein: CASSGQGGTDTQYF. The CDR3 DNA is TGTGCCAGCAGTGGACAGGGAGGCACAGATACGCAGTATTTT.

Only a few counts were recorded for this clone. The chain uses TRBV9 and TRBJ2-3, with D perhaps matching TRBD2 (5 bases). CDR3 size: 14 residues. Germline V gene data show CDR1 as SGDLS and CDR2 as YYNGEE. V lost 0 bases and J lost 4, with 9 bases in between. DNA of the CDR3: TGTGCCAGCAGCGTAGGGGCGGGCTCAGATACGCAGTATTTT. This translates into CASSVGAGSDTQYF. Filled out from reference TRBV9 and TRBJ2-3, the complete variable domain reads DSGVTQTPKHLITATGQRVTLRCSPRSGDLSVYWYQQSLDQGLQFLIQYYNGEERAKGNILERFSAQQFPDLHSELNLSSLELGDSALYFCASSVGAGSDTQYFGPGTRLTVL.

The chain links TRBV19 to TRBJ1-5, with D possibly being TRBD1 (6 bases). Germline V gene lookup returns CDR1 LNHDA and CDR2 SQIVND (reference sequence). The CDR3 is 14 residues long. The V gene lost 3 bases and the J gene lost 5 bases, with 11 bases spanning the gap. The CDR3 nucleotides are TGTGCCAGTAGTATGATGGCAGGGGATCAGCCCCAGCATTTT. It yields the protein CASSMMAGDQPQHF.

This clone was seen a few times. V is TRBV18 and J is TRBJ2-3; possibly TRBD1 or TRBD2 for D (6 bases each). The CDR3 loop spans 13 amino acids. Germline CDR1 KGHSH, CDR2 LQKENI. The V gene lost 4 bases and the J gene lost 6 bases, with 11 bases spanning the gap. The CDR3 sequence: CASSLKGGDTQYF. The DNA of the CDR3 is TGTGCCAGCTCACTGAAGGGGGGTGATACGCAGTATTTT.

This clone was observed a handful of times. This chain uses TRBV5-6 with TRBJ1-4; 9 bases map to TRBD1. With V trimmed by 1 base and J by 7 bases, 2 bases remained unmatched. Germline V CDR1 and CDR2: SGHDT, YYEEEE. This CDR3 contains 14 residues. For the CDR3, the DNA is TGTGCCAGCAGCTTGACAGGGGGCCTTGAAAAACTGTTTTTT. It codes for CASSLTGGLEKLFF.

A few counts support this clone. This sample includes further DNA sequences coding for the same CDR3. V gene TRBV7-9 combines with J gene TRBJ1-1; D is ambiguous. Germline V gene sequence: CDR1 SEHNR, CDR2 FQNEAQ (reference sequence). CDR3 size: 13 residues. Trimming pared 5 bases from V and 1 base from J, leaving 8 bases between. The CDR3 sequence: CASSLGENTEAFF. The CDR3 DNA sequence: TGTGCCAGCAGCCTAGGCGAGAACACTGAAGCTTTCTTT.

This clone has only a few counts. J is TRBJ1-3 and V is TRBV28, with a weak D call TRBD1 (5 bases). V dropped 6 bases and J dropped 4 bases, with 13 bases sitting between them. Per germline, CDR1 MDHEN and CDR2 SYDVKM. This CDR3 comprises 14 residues. The CDR3 is CASSRPGRGNTIYF. DNA for the CDR3: TGTGCCAGCAGCAGACCGGGACGGGGAAACACCATATATTTT.

V gene TRBV6-5 combines with J gene TRBJ2-7; TRBD2 agrees at 13 bases. Germline CDR1 MNHEY, CDR2 SVGAGI. J lost 0 bases, V lost 10 bases, and 6 bases had no gene match. The CDR3 has 15 residues. The CDR3 bases are TGTGCCACCCGACTAGCGGGAGGATCCTCCTACGAGCAGTACTTC. This gives the protein CATRLAGGSSYEQYF.

The V call is TRBV18, the J call TRBJ2-7; 7 bases agree with TRBD2. Unmatched junction bases numbered 7, after V lost 0 bases and J lost 5 bases. The germline CDR1 and CDR2 sequences are KGHSH and LQKENI. The CDR3 runs to 15 residues. The CDR3 nucleotides read TGTGCCAGCTCACCACCCGGGAGGCCCAAAAACGAGCAGTACTTC. This sequence encodes CASSPPGRPKNEQYF.

The genes are TRBV2 and TRBJ1-1; D possibly corresponds to TRBD1 (6 bases). Per the germline V gene, CDR1 is SNHLY and CDR2 is FYNNEI. The CDR3 runs 14 residues. Deletions cut 4 bases from V and 1 base from J, with 10 bases between. CDR3 coding DNA: TGTGCCAGCAGTGTCGGGACAAAGAACACTGAAGCTTTCTTT. It encodes CASSVGTKNTEAFF.

In this sample, this clone turned up a few times. The V and J genes are TRBV20-1 and TRBJ1-2; D uncertain. V gave up 7 bases and J gave up 4 bases, with 10 bases separating them. The CDR3 runs 11 residues. Germline-derived CDR1 and CDR2 are DFQATT and SNEGSKA (reference sequence). The CDR3 coding sequence is TGCAGTGGCCTTTCGAGCTATGGCTACACCTTC. It encodes CSGLSSYGYTF.

This clone was counted a few times. The CDR3 spells CASSSATGNTGELFF. In DNA form, the CDR3 reads TGTGCCAGCAGCTCCGCGACAGGGAACACCGGGGAGCTGTTTTTT. V gene TRBV7-2 combines with J gene TRBJ2-2; D might be TRBD1 (6 bases). Germline V lookup: CDR1 SGHTA, CDR2 FQGNSA. Deletions cut 4 bases from V and 1 base from J, with 10 bases between. The CDR3 runs to 15 residues.

This clone was seen a handful of times. The chain links TRBV7-9 to TRBJ2-3; perhaps TRBD2 as D (7 bases). V gave up 4 bases and J gave up 0 bases, with 20 bases separating them. The CDR3 spans 18 residues. The germline V gene encodes CDR1 SEHNR and CDR2 FQNEAQ (reference sequence). This chain's CDR3 is CASSSSPGAGDSTDTQYF. CDR3 coding DNA: TGTGCCAGCAGCTCCTCCCCAGGGGCGGGGGATAGCACAGATACGCAGTATTTT.

This clone was seen more than once but under ten times. The rearrangement links TRBV4-2 to TRBJ1-1; D remains ambiguous. Germline CDR1 is LGHNA and CDR2 is YNFKEQ. V dropped 5 bases and J dropped 7 bases, with 20 bases sitting between them. CDR3 length: 15 residues. The CDR3 here is CASSAFEVRNFEAFF. Written as DNA, the CDR3 is TGTGCCAGCAGCGCTTTCGAGGTTCGGAACTTTGAAGCTTTCTTT.

This clone was seen repeatedly, ten times or more. The genes are TRBV28 and TRBJ2-1, with D perhaps given as TRBD1 or TRBD2 (5 bases each). This CDR3 spans 8 amino acids. Germline assignment: CDR1 MDHEN and CDR2 SYDVKM. Written as DNA, the CDR3 is TGTGTAGTGGGGGATCGGTTCTTC. It yields the protein CVVGDRFF.

The V gene is TRBV11-1, the J gene TRBJ2-3; no clear D. Germline V gives CDR1 SGHAT, CDR2 FQDESV (reference sequence). The CDR3 is made up of 14 amino acids. V was cut by 1 base and J by 0 bases, with 5 bases left in between. CDR3 amino acids: CASSLVFSTDTQYF. The DNA for the CDR3 is TGTGCCAGCAGCTTAGTTTTTAGCACAGATACGCAGTATTTT.

CDR3 nucleotides: TGCGCCAGCAGCTCGGCCTCTAGCGGGCACACCGGGGAGCTGTTTTTT. It yields the protein CASSSASSGHTGELFF. J is TRBJ2-2 and V is TRBV5-1; 8 bases fit TRBD2. In germline, CDR1 is SGHRS, CDR2 YFSETQ. V shed 3 bases, J shed 3 bases, and the junction held 7 bases outside the gene matches. The CDR3 extends over 16 amino acids.

This clone occurred a few times. The chain links TRBV10-3 to TRBJ2-1; 7 bases line up with TRBD2. Looked up from germline, CDR1 is ENHRY and CDR2 is SYGVKD. This CDR3 has 15 amino acids. With V trimmed by 4 bases and J by 7 bases, 10 bases remained unmatched. CDR3 bases: TGTGCCATCAGTGGGGACGGGAGGCAGACTAATGAGCAGTTCTTC. Protein: CAISGDGRQTNEQFF.

This clone has more than one count but fewer than ten. The CDR3, as DNA: TGCGCCAGCAGCCAAGATAAGGCCTTCGGTGAGCAGTTCTTC. Translating gives CASSQDKAFGEQFF. V and J are TRBV4-3 and TRBJ2-1; D unresolved. This CDR3 has 14 amino acids. Trimming left V 0 bases short and J 9 bases short, with 12 bases between. The germline gives CDR1 LGHNA, CDR2 YSLEER.

This rearrangement joins TRBV4-2 to TRBJ2-2; D is undetermined. Per germline, CDR1 LGHNA and CDR2 YNFKEQ. V was clipped by 3 bases and J by 6 bases, with 14 bases between them. The CDR3 length is 15 residues. CDR3 in amino acids: CASSQPGSSPGELFF. The CDR3 nucleotides read TGTGCCAGCAGCCAGCCTGGTAGTAGTCCCGGGGAGCTGTTTTTT.

The chain carries TRBV10-3 and TRBJ2-1, with D perhaps matching TRBD1 (6 bases). Trimming removed 2 bases from V and 2 bases from J, with 10 bases in between. The CDR3 runs 15 residues. The germline V gene has CDR1 ENHRY and CDR2 SYGVKD. CDR3 bases: TGTGCCATCAGTGAGAACAGGGCCACCTACAATGAGCAGTTCTTC. It yields the protein CAISENRATYNEQFF.

A note on this clone: The same CDR3 is also encoded by other DNA sequences in this sample. The chain couples TRBV6-5 to TRBJ1-4, with no clear D. Trimming took 2 bases from V and 8 from J, leaving 3 bases between them. CDR3 length: 11 amino acids. Germline CDR1 MNHEY, CDR2 SVGAGI. In nucleotides, the CDR3 is TGTGCCAGCAGTTACAGGGAAAAACTGTTTTTT. Protein product: CASSYREKLFF.

V and J are TRBV28 and TRBJ2-3; D is undetermined. The CDR3 consists of 17 residues. Trimming shortened V by 2 bases and J by 1 base, and 16 bases separated the two germline ends. Germline lookup yields CDR1 MDHEN and CDR2 SYDVKM. The CDR3: CASSLVRTRRGTDTQYF. Written as DNA, the CDR3 is TGTGCCAGCAGTTTAGTGAGGACCAGGAGAGGCACAGATACGCAGTATTTT.

This clone was counted a few times. The chain uses TRBV5-1 and TRBJ1-1; D ambiguous. Per the germline V gene, CDR1 is SGHRS and CDR2 is YFSETQ. Trimming took 4 bases from V and 1 from J, leaving 5 bases between them. The CDR3 spans 12 residues. CDR3 region: CASSGENTEAFF. The CDR3 region has the DNA TGCGCCAGCAGCGGGGAGAACACTGAAGCTTTCTTT.

In its sample, this clone was seen a few times. This chain uses TRBV18 with TRBJ2-1; D not certain. This CDR3 region has 16 residues. From germline, CDR1 is KGHSH and CDR2 LQKENI. Between the trimmed V and J ends, which lost 3 bases and 5 bases, there was a span of 17 bases. The CDR3 reads CASSPWILRVDNEQFF. The CDR3 region has the DNA TGTGCCAGCTCACCGTGGATATTAAGGGTAGACAATGAGCAGTTCTTC.

The rearrangement links TRBV5-1 to TRBJ1-2, with TRBD1 identical over 10 bases. This CDR3 comprises 15 residues. In germline, CDR1 is SGHRS, CDR2 YFSETQ. Trimming removed 5 bases from V and 7 bases from J; junction bases left unmatched: 11. DNA of the CDR3: TGCGCCAGCAGTCGCCGGGACAGGGGAGCGACTGGCTACACCTTC. This sequence encodes CASSRRDRGATGYTF. Complete variable domain (other parts from reference TRBV5-1 and TRBJ1-2): KAGVTQTPRYLIKTRGQQVTLSCSPISGHRSVSWYQQTPGQGLQFLFEYFSETQRNKGNFPGRFSGRQFSNSRSEMNVSTLELGDSALYLCASSRRDRGATGYTFGSGTRLTVV.